The sequence of this T cell receptor (beta chain) was determined in a study of cytomegalovirus exposure and HLA in healthy donors. Points from the study as a whole: Researchers reported in a later analysis that a missense DCLRE1C variant was tied to TCR beta V- and J-gene trimming. Associated with cytomegalovirus, according to the listing, were fewer than 200 TCR beta chains. Specificity for CMV antigens was confirmed in vitro for a few of the CMV-associated chains.

The PCR was carried out with 60 Vbeta primers and 13 Jbeta primers. Assay: immunoSEQ multiplex PCR; the TCRdb copy retains only in-frame clones and omits some. The table has 99,000 or so clones, around four fifths seen once; the top ten hold 8.6%. Germline loops: CDR1 MDHEN, CDR2 SYDVKM. This CDR3 has 15 residues. With 3 bases removed from V and 1 base from J, the gap between germline ends came to 11 bases. Notes on this clone: Its antigen is not identified.

The sample was PBMCs. The TCR was taken from a woman in her thirties or forties in good health and CMV-seropositive. The V and J genes are TRBV28 and TRBJ2-3, with D perhaps TRBD1 (5 bases). CDR3 residues: CASSFLQGGTDTQYF. The CDR3 DNA reads as TGTGCCAGCAGTTTCCTGCAGGGCGGCACAGATACGCAGTATTTT.